The 10 T cell receptor beta chains given below trace back to one sample, sequenced in a study of spatial heterogeneity in lung cancer. MiXCR, applied by TCRdb to the 5' RACE reads, yields one record per CDR3 protein. Among approximately 40,000 distinct CDR3 sequences listed, approximately 6.5% were seen once. Time point here: sample taken at primary tumor resection. No cells were sorted before sequencing. The whole RNA sequenced was extracted from tumor, nontumor lung or frozen PBMC. The sample here was PBMCs, taken at surgery. The receptor source for this set is a female donor with early-stage non-small cell lung cancer.

This chain links TRBV28 with TRBJ2-7; D unresolved. This CDR3 is built from 12 residues. The V gene's germline CDR1 is MDHEN and CDR2 SYDVKM. Trimming took off 4 bases at V and 4 bases at J, with 8 bases between the two ends. The CDR3 DNA sequence: TGTGCCAGCAGTTCCACCCAGTACGAGCAGTACTTC. Protein: CASSSTQYEQYF.

The CDR3 DNA sequence: TGTGCCAGCAGCCAAGGTGCTCCCACCTGGGACAGTAAGAACTATGGCTACACCTTC. Translated, it gives CASSQGAPTWDSKNYGYTF. The chain couples TRBV3-1 to TRBJ1-2; 7 nucleotides line up with TRBD1. The CDR3 contains 19 residues. V was pared by 1 base and J by 2 bases, with 16 bases of the junction left unmatched. The germline V gene encodes CDR1 LGHDT and CDR2 YNNKEL (reference sequence).

This clonotype was counted ten times or more. For the CDR3, the DNA is TGTGCCAGCGAACAGGGACAGGGTGTCTACGAGCAGTACTTC. It translates to CASEQGQGVYEQYF. V and J are TRBV2 and TRBJ2-7, with TRBD1 matching 9 bases. Trimming at V came to 8 bases and at J to 3 bases, leaving 8 bases not matched to a gene. CDR3 length equals 14 residues. The germline CDR1 and CDR2 sequences are SNHLY and FYNNEI.

Details on this clonotype: A much more abundant neighbour one base away suggests this may be a read error. This sequence joins TRBV4-3 and TRBJ1-1; 7 nucleotides align to TRBD1. This CDR3 spans 16 amino acids. Germline-derived CDR1 and CDR2 are LGHNA and YSLEER. DNA for the CDR3: TGCGCCAGCAGCCAGATGCAGGGGGTGATGAACACTGAACCTTTCTTT. It encodes CASSQMQGVMNTEPFF.

The table lists this clonotype with a few counts. This rearrangement joins TRBV7-2 to TRBJ2-5; D could derive from TRBD1 or TRBD2 (5 bases each). The V gene's germline CDR1 is SGHTA and CDR2 FQGNSA. The CDR3 runs 16 residues. V shed 4 bases and J shed 9 bases, with 24 bases lying between them. This CDR3 is CASSSNLAGTVVPQYF. CDR3 DNA sequence: TGTGCCAGCAGCTCAAATTTAGCCGGGACGGTCGTGCCCCAGTACTTC.

This clonotype appeared many times. The rearrangement links TRBV6-5 to TRBJ2-2; D is undetermined. V lost 2 bases and J 6 bases, leaving 13 bases between the germline ends. CDR3 length equals 15 residues. Per germline, CDR1 MNHEY and CDR2 SVGAGI. CDR3 loop: CASSYLYLLSGELFF. The CDR3 coding sequence is TGTGCCAGCAGTTACCTATATCTTCTTTCCGGGGAGCTGTTTTTT.

V usage is TRBV6-5 and J usage is TRBJ2-3, with 11 positions matching TRBD2. The CDR3 totals 15 residues. The germline CDR1 and CDR2 sequences are MNHEY and SVGAGI. The junction had 10 bases not matched to a gene; V was cut back by 6 bases and J by 8 bases. In nucleotides, the CDR3 is TGTGCCAGCAGACGCCTTAGCGGGGGGGGCGGTACGCAGTATTTT. Its translation is CASRRLSGGGGTQYF.

The J gene is TRBJ2-7, the V gene TRBV7-9; tentative D call: TRBD1 (6 bases). With 1 base removed from V and 3 bases from J, the gap between germline ends came to 10 bases. This CDR3 region has 14 residues. Per germline, CDR1 SEHNR and CDR2 FQNEAQ (reference sequence). CDR3 sequence: CASSLGAGVYEQYF. The CDR3 DNA is TGTGCCAGCAGCTTAGGGGCAGGGGTCTACGAGCAGTACTTC.

There are many counts of this clonotype. The chain carries TRBV20-1 and TRBJ1-1, with D perhaps matching TRBD1 (5 bases). V shed 1 base and J shed 2 bases, with 11 bases lying between them. The germline V gene has CDR1 DFQATT and CDR2 SNEGSKA (reference sequence). The CDR3 consists of 14 residues. CDR3 protein: CSARGDVSNTEAFF. CDR3 bases: TGCAGTGCTAGAGGGGACGTTTCAAACACTGAAGCTTTCTTT.

The table lists this clonotype with a few counts. This chain joins TRBV29-1 and TRBJ1-2; no reliable D call. From germline, CDR1 is SQVTM and CDR2 ANQGSEA. CDR3 length equals 13 residues. In nucleotides, the CDR3 is TGCAGTACCAGAGGACCGATCGGATATGGCTACACCTTC. Residues: CSTRGPIGYGYTF.